Each of the 23 T cell receptor beta chains below was sequenced from the same sample in a study of T cells in Graves' hyperthyroidism and ophthalmopathy. Amplification of TCR beta CDR3 regions used RNA as the template. TCR CDR3 regions were first amplified by RT-PCR with HTBI primers. One entry per CDR3 protein results from TCRdb running MiXCR on the multiplex PCR reads. This table holds over 450,000 distinct CDR3 sequences, about a sixth found once. Source material: blood. The receptors stem from a young woman with Graves' ophthalmopathy.

This clonotype was observed at least ten times. The chain uses TRBV28 and TRBJ1-1; no reliable D call. Trimming pared 9 bases from V and 4 bases from J, leaving 12 bases between. Per the germline V gene, CDR1 is MDHEN and CDR2 is SYDVKM. The CDR3 covers 12 residues. CDR3: CASLSPGTEAFF. Here the CDR3 DNA reads TGTGCCAGTCTGAGTCCCGGCACTGAAGCTTTCTTT.

The gene calls are TRBV12-5 and TRBJ1-2; D not certain. V lost 3 bases and J 1 base, leaving 12 bases between the germline ends. The germline V gene encodes CDR1 LGHNT and CDR2 FRNRAP. CDR3 length: 15 amino acids. CDR3 nucleotides: TGTGCTAGTGGTTTTCATCGGGGATATAACTATGGCTACACCTTC. Encoded protein: CASGFHRGYNYGYTF.

This clonotype has a count of ten or more. This sequence joins TRBV20-1 and TRBJ2-7; D unclear. This CDR3 has 13 residues. Germline V gene sequence: CDR1 DFQATT, CDR2 SNEGSKA (reference sequence). The V end lost 6 bases, the J end lost 0 bases, and 12 bases lay between the germline ends. CDR3 nucleotide sequence: TGCAGTGCGCGGACGCTAAGCTCCTACGAGCAGTACTTC. The encoded protein is CSARTLSSYEQYF.

The chain couples TRBV19 to TRBJ1-1, with a tentative D call TRBD1 (5 bases). The CDR3 runs 14 residues. Trimming removed 1 base from V and 4 bases from J, with 10 bases in between. Germline values: CDR1 LNHDA, CDR2 SQIVND (reference sequence). The CDR3, as DNA: TGTGCCAGTAGTATAGCGCAGGGACTCACTGAAGCTTTCTTT. Residues: CASSIAQGLTEAFF.

The chain links TRBV27 to TRBJ2-3; perhaps D is TRBD1 or TRBD2 (6 bases each). In germline, CDR1 is MNHEY, CDR2 SMNVEV (reference sequence). Trimming cost V 3 bases and J 2 bases, with 15 bases left between them. This CDR3 spans 16 amino acids. CDR3 loop: CASSFDGGFYTDTQYF. The CDR3 DNA is TGTGCCAGCAGTTTTGACGGGGGCTTTTACACAGATACGCAGTATTTT.

The chain is built from TRBV6-1 and TRBJ2-7; the match to TRBD1 covers 10 bases. CDR1 is MNHNS, CDR2 SASEGT, per germline. After removal of 5 bases from V and 6 bases from J, the junction contained 10 bases not matched to a gene. This CDR3 contains 15 residues. The CDR3 sequence is CASSWLRGQGSEQYF. DNA of the CDR3: TGTGCCAGCAGTTGGCTCCGGGGACAGGGGTCCGAGCAGTACTTC.

In this sample, this clonotype turned up many times. CDR3 residues: CASSSLAGELFF. The CDR3 DNA reads as TGTGCCAGCAGCTCATTGGCCGGGGAGCTGTTTTTT. V and J are TRBV7-9 and TRBJ2-2; D not resolved. V lost 4 bases and J lost 6, with 6 bases in between. The CDR3 has 12 residues. Germline-derived CDR1 and CDR2 are SEHNR and FQNEAQ (reference sequence).

This clonotype has at least ten counts. This chain links TRBV6-2 or TRBV6-3 with TRBJ1-5; TRBD1 matches at 12 bases. Germline-derived CDR1 and CDR2 are MNHEY and SVGEGT. Trimming at V came to 6 bases and at J to 7 bases, leaving 16 bases not matched to a gene. CDR3 length equals 18 residues. The CDR3 reads CASSLRGPGQGASQPQHF. In DNA, the CDR3 is TGTGCCAGCAGCCTTCGGGGGCCGGGACAGGGGGCCTCCCAGCCCCAGCATTTT.

The chain has TRBV28 and TRBJ1-5; TRBD1 matches at 9 bases. CDR1 is MDHEN and CDR2 is SYDVKM in the germline V gene. This CDR3 has 18 residues. The V and J ends lost 5 bases and 1 base, in that order; junction bases with no gene match: 12. The CDR3 region is CASSLRDRASYSNQPQHF. CDR3 sequence (DNA): TGTGCCAGCAGTCTCCGGGACAGGGCTTCTTACAGCAATCAGCCCCAGCATTTT.

The chain is built from TRBV5-1 and TRBJ1-6; no definite D call. The V gene's germline CDR1 is SGHRS and CDR2 YFSETQ. Trimming shortened V by 3 bases and J by 7 bases, and 8 bases separated the two germline ends. The CDR3 is 13 amino acids. The CDR3 DNA sequence: TGCGCCAGCAGCTCGGACGGGAATTCACCCCTCCACTTT. As protein: CASSSDGNSPLHF.

This clonotype was recorded at least ten times. V gene TRBV6-1 combines with J gene TRBJ2-5; the match to TRBD2 covers 8 bases. CDR3 length equals 14 residues. Trimming removed 8 bases from V and 2 bases from J; junction bases left unmatched: 7. CDR1 and CDR2 from the germline V gene are MNHNS and SASEGT. The CDR3 nucleotides read TGTGCCAGCCACGGGGGGGGGAGTCAAGAGACCCAGTACTTC. Amino acid sequence: CASHGGGSQETQYF.

The chain employs TRBV28 and TRBJ2-4; D uncertain. The length of the CDR3 is 19 residues. Trimming took 4 bases from V and 2 from J, leaving 24 bases between them. Germline lookup yields CDR1 MDHEN and CDR2 SYDVKM. The CDR3 reads CASSSLYYDSWAPKNIQYF. The DNA of the CDR3 is TGTGCCAGCAGTTCTTTATACTATGATTCGTGGGCGCCCAAAAACATTCAGTACTTC.

This clonotype was observed a single time. This may arise from a read error, as a much more abundant clone is one base away. The chain links TRBV2 to TRBJ1-3; D gene ambiguous. Germline lookup yields CDR1 SNHLY and CDR2 FYNNEI. This CDR3 region has 14 residues. CDR3 in DNA: TGTGACAGCAGTGATTCCAGGCCGCCGGACACCATATATTTT. It is translated as CDSSDSRPPDTIYF.

This clonotype was counted at least ten times. This chain joins TRBV7-8 and TRBJ2-5, with unresolved D. Trimming cost V 3 bases and J 5 bases, with 13 bases left between them. From germline, CDR1 is SGHVS and CDR2 FQNEAQ. The CDR3 consists of 14 residues. CDR3 sequence (DNA): TGTGCCAGCAGCTTGACCAGTAAAGGGGAGACCCAGTACTTC. Encoded protein: CASSLTSKGETQYF.

This clonotype was detected many times. V is TRBV7-3 and J is TRBJ2-2; D gene unclear. The CDR3 loop spans 11 amino acids. Trimming removed 0 bases from V and 7 bases from J, with 0 bases in between. Germline V gives CDR1 SGHTA, CDR2 FQGTGA. DNA of the CDR3: TGTGCCAGCAGCTTAACCGGGGAGCTGTTTTTT. Translated, it gives CASSLTGELFF.

The chain couples TRBV7-9 to TRBJ2-1, with TRBD1 matching 9 bases. Germline CDR1 and CDR2: SEHNR and FQNEAQ (reference sequence). Trimming removed 1 base from V and 8 bases from J; junction bases left unmatched: 15. This CDR3 comprises 18 residues. CDR3 DNA sequence: TGTGCCAGCAGCTTAGTCGGGCTAGGACAGGGGCCTTTGGATGAGCAGTTCTTC. This encodes CASSLVGLGQGPLDEQFF.

In this sample, this clonotype turned up many times. The J gene is TRBJ1-4, the V gene TRBV12-3 or TRBV12-4; no reliable D call. The CDR3 contains 14 residues. With 1 base removed from V and 7 bases from J, the gap between germline ends came to 10 bases. The CDR3 is CASSLGLGGEKLFF. CDR3 sequence (DNA): TGTGCCAGCAGTTTAGGGCTTGGAGGTGAAAAACTGTTTTTT.

The chain is built from TRBV9 and TRBJ2-2; TRBD2 matches at 9 bases. V dropped 0 bases and J dropped 7; count of bases not matched to a gene: 4. This CDR3 has 15 amino acids. From germline, CDR1 is SGDLS and CDR2 YYNGEE. Here the CDR3 reads CASSVGLAEGGELFF. The CDR3 bases are TGTGCCAGCAGCGTAGGACTAGCGGAGGGCGGGGAGCTGTTTTTT.

This clonotype has ten or more counts. J is TRBJ2-7 and V is TRBV2, with D uncertain. Germline V CDR1 and CDR2: SNHLY, FYNNEI. Trimming removed 4 bases from V and 6 bases from J, with 10 bases in between. The CDR3 has 12 residues. The CDR3 loop reads CASSVSGGEQYF. The CDR3, as DNA: TGTGCCAGCAGTGTATCGGGCGGCGAGCAGTACTTC. The entire variable domain, with the rest obtained from reference TRBV2 and TRBJ2-7, is as follows: EPEVTQTPSHQVTQMGQEVILRCVPISNHLYFYWYRQILGQKVEFLVSFYNNEISEKSEIFDDQFSVERPDGSNFTLKIRSTKLEDSAMYFCASSVSGGEQYFGPGTRLTVT.

As regards this clonotype: One base away lies a much larger clone, so this may be a sequencing read error. This sequence joins TRBV7-9 and TRBJ1-1; no firm D call. Germline V gene sequence: CDR1 SEHNR, CDR2 FQNEAQ (reference sequence). The CDR3 totals 14 residues. V was cut by 5 bases and J by 2 bases, with 12 bases left in between. The CDR3 sequence is CASSEQNTNTEAFF. The CDR3 DNA reads as TGTGCCAGCAGCGAACAAAACACCAACACTGAAGCTTTCTTT.

There are a few counts of this clonotype. V and J are TRBV20-1 and TRBJ2-3; TRBD2 matches at 10 bases. V was clipped by 0 bases and J by 2 bases; unmatched bases: 5. CDR1 is DFQATT, CDR2 SNEGSKA, per germline (reference sequence). The CDR3 consists of 16 residues. CDR3 sequence (DNA): TGCAGTGCTAGAGATTTAGCGGGAGGCGTCACAGATACGCAGTATTTT. This translates into CSARDLAGGVTDTQYF.

This clonotype was seen repeatedly, ten times or more. The rearrangement joins TRBV11-1 to TRBJ2-7, with a weak D call TRBD2 (5 bases). The length of the CDR3 is 17 residues. CDR1 and CDR2 (germline): SGHAT, FQDESV (reference sequence). V gave up 2 bases and J gave up 7 bases, with 24 bases separating them. The CDR3 here is CASSLSGVAGPGREQYF. The CDR3 DNA reads TGTGCCAGCAGCTTATCTGGTGTGGCGGGCCCGGGCAGAGAGCAGTACTTC.

At least ten counts were recorded for this clonotype. The J gene is TRBJ2-7, the V gene TRBV29-1; 10 nucleotides agree with TRBD2. The CDR3 extends over 15 amino acids. CDR1 is SQVTM and CDR2 is ANQGSEA in the germline V gene. The V and J ends lost 2 bases and 2 bases, in that order; junction bases with no gene match: 6. The CDR3 region is CSVELAGGPAYEQYF. The CDR3 nucleotides read TGCAGCGTTGAATTAGCGGGGGGCCCGGCCTACGAGCAGTACTTC.